The 4 T cell receptor beta chains given below trace back to one sample, sequenced in a study of blood T cell repertoires in COVID-19. Sequenced by immunoSEQ multiplex PCR; TCRdb stores in-frame clones only, minus some. The table has approximately 450,000 clones, around 88% seen once. The sequenced material came from peripheral blood. These receptor sequences come from a woman under 40 with acute or convalescent COVID-19.

The rearrangement uses TRBV6-5 and TRBJ2-2, with TRBD1 as a possible D gene (6 bases). The length of the CDR3 is 14 residues. Trimming left V 7 bases short and J 3 bases short, with 12 bases between. From germline, CDR1 is MNHEY and CDR2 SVGAGI. CDR3 in DNA: TGTGCCAGCATACAGGGCAAGGACACCGGGGAGCTGTTTTTT. As protein: CASIQGKDTGELFF.

The sample holds one count of this clone. V gene TRBV5-1 combines with J gene TRBJ2-3; D not resolved. This CDR3 spans 14 amino acids. Trimming shortened V by 1 base and J by 2 bases, and 8 bases separated the two germline ends. Germline V gene data show CDR1 as SGHRS and CDR2 as YFSETQ. This chain's CDR3 is CASSLLSDTDTQYF. In nucleotides, the CDR3 is TGCGCCAGCAGCTTGCTCAGCGACACAGATACGCAGTATTTT.

V gene TRBV4-2 combines with J gene TRBJ2-2; 7 bases align to TRBD1. This CDR3 is built from 18 residues. Germline V gene sequence: CDR1 LGHNA, CDR2 YNFKEQ. Losses at the gene ends were 4 bases for V and 0 bases for J; bases not matched to a gene: 11. CDR3 bases: TGTGCCAGCAGCCGGAGAATCATACAGGGGACGAACACCGGGGAGCTGTTTTTT. Translated, it gives CASSRRIIQGTNTGELFF.

This clone occurred once. CDR3 sequence (DNA): TGCGCCAGCTCACAGGACTATGGCTACACCTTC. It specifies CASSQDYGYTF. The V call is TRBV10-2, the J call TRBJ1-2; possible D gene TRBD1, 5 bases. This CDR3 has 11 amino acids. Trimming stripped 8 bases from V and 3 bases from J, with 7 bases between. Germline V gene data show CDR1 as WSHSY and CDR2 as SAAADI.